This note documents a single TCR beta chain sequence. Antigen unknown. Germline assignment: CDR1 MGHRA and CDR2 YSYEKL. The CDR3 extends over 13 amino acids. With 0 bases removed from V and 10 bases from J, the gap between germline ends came to 10 bases. The data are from a study of cytomegalovirus exposure and HLA in healthy donors. Findings of the study overall: A later analysis found that most CMV-associated TCR beta chains appeared HLA-restricted. A later look showed TCR association rates differing by HLA locus, highest for DRB1 and lowest for HLA-C. Trimming of TCR beta V- and J-genes showed a link, identified in a later analysis, to a missense DCLRE1C variant.

PCR used 60 Vbeta primers and 13 Jbeta primers. Authors' data handling: Among the unique TCR beta chains that a later analysis counted, about 86 million in all, 9.5 million to 12 million were shared. Data came from immunoSEQ multiplex PCR; TCRdb stores just in-frame clones and leaves some out. V and J calls and clone size come straight from that table; D and trimming were deduced from the DNA. The specimen's table records 65,000 to 85,000 clones. This clonotype was obtained from a woman aged 60-70 years in good health and CMV-seronegative. The rearrangement uses TRBV4-1 and TRBJ2-1; D call uncertain. Sequencing input: PBMCs. The CDR3 loop is CASSQDGTREQFF. The DNA for the CDR3 is TGCGCCAGCAGCCAAGACGGAACGCGGGAGCAGTTCTTC.